One TCR beta chain is described in this entry. The antigen is undetermined. This record comes from a study of shared clonotypes between healthy human individuals. The study, taken as a whole, reports: Clonotypes not shared had lower generation probabilities than those common to all four donors. On the whole, naive subsets had larger estimated richness than memory subsets had. Sequencing depth was a factor that was expected to affect clonotype sharing among donors.

Data came from immunoSEQ multiplex PCR; TCRdb stores just in-frame clones and leaves some out. Among 2 million to 3 million clones listed, around nine tenths were seen once. V lost 4 bases, J lost 4 bases, and 16 bases lay in between. The V gene's germline CDR1 is SGHDN and CDR2 FVKESK. The CDR3 is 15 residues long. Splitting the CD4+ cells yielded a CD45RA+ naive subset and a CD45RA-negative memory subset. The TCR sequence derives from a man aged 18 to 29 in good health. Sequencing was performed on naive CD4+ T cells sorted from blood. The subset is: CD45RA+ positively selected. The chain combines TRBV14 with TRBJ1-2; D might be TRBD1 (5 bases). CDR3 amino acids: CASSPLGPSTYGYTF. CDR3 sequence (DNA): TGTGCCAGCAGCCCCTTGGGACCGAGCACCTATGGCTACACCTTC.